This T cell receptor (beta chain) derives from a study of shared clonotypes between healthy human individuals. The CDR3 sequence is 15 residues long. Trimming at V came to 6 bases and at J to 5 bases, leaving 11 bases not matched to a gene. The germline V gene encodes CDR1 LNHDA and CDR2 SQIVND (reference sequence). Whole-study results and caveats: Shared clonotypes: roughly 4.5% naive CD4, under 4% naive CD8, less than 2.5% memory CD4, approximately 0.4% memory CD8.

DNA at 200 ng, 25,000 to 35,000 T cell genomes, went into sorted-subset replicate PCRs. The assay was immunoSEQ multiplex PCR, and TCRdb's table has in-frame clones only and misses some. The sample lists more than 1,200,000 clones, about 98.5% occurring once. Regarding this clone: Its matching antigen is unknown.

This sequence originates from a man aged 25-40 years in good health. The sequenced sample consisted of naive CD4+ T cells sorted from blood. Specified subset: CD45RA+ positively selected. V usage is TRBV19 and J usage is TRBJ2-7; TRBD1 matches at 9 bases. CDR3 loop: CASRESGTGMNEQYF. In DNA form, the CDR3 reads TGTGCCAGTAGGGAAAGCGGGACAGGGATGAACGAGCAGTACTTC.